This T cell receptor beta chain was recovered during a study of CD8 T cells in ankylosing spondylitis. Overall study results and limits: In ankylosing spondylitis blood, a motif of eight highly homologous TCR beta variants appeared characteristic.

This clonotype has at least ten counts. Antigen: not known. Trimming stripped 1 base from V and 6 bases from J, with 9 bases between. CDR3 size: 14 residues. Making the TCR beta libraries involved quantitative 5'-RACE with molecular barcodes. TCRdb itself ran the 5' RACE reads through MiXCR, one entry per CDR3 protein. The repertoire holds about 330,000 distinct CDR3 sequences, with less than 9.5% as singletons. This chain joins TRBV12-3 or TRBV12-4 and TRBJ2-2; D ambiguous. This clonotype originated in a male donor with ankylosing spondylitis. Sequencing was performed on blood, either unsorted or a sorted T cell fraction (not recorded which). This CDR3 reads CASSLGVGAGELFF. DNA of the CDR3: TGTGCCAGCAGTTTAGGCGTAGGCGCCGGGGAGCTGTTTTTT.